Shown below are 8 T cell receptor beta chains from a single sample sequenced in a study of T cell responses to AZD1222 COVID-19 vaccine. The data were produced by immunoSEQ multiplex PCR, yet TCRdb's version contains in-frame clones alone and is incomplete. The sample carries approximately 150,000 clones, about 91% recorded once. Specimen: peripheral blood, collected 28 days after the second AZD1222 dose. Every receptor here comes from an adult who received the AZD1222 COVID-19 vaccine.

The chain carries TRBV9 and TRBJ2-3; D gene unclear. There are 15 residues in the CDR3. Per germline, CDR1 SGDLS and CDR2 YYNGEE. The germline V and J ends were trimmed by 4 bases and 2 bases, with 14 bases remaining between them. CDR3 protein: CASSPVANPTDTQYF. The CDR3 region has the DNA TGTGCCAGCAGCCCCGTAGCAAACCCCACAGATACGCAGTATTTT.

CDR3 amino acids: CATKRGQESNQPQHF. In DNA form, the CDR3 reads TGTGCCACCAAGAGAGGACAGGAAAGCAATCAGCCCCAGCATTTT. The V gene is TRBV6-5, the J gene TRBJ1-5, with TRBD1 identical over 7 bases. This CDR3 is 15 amino acids long. CDR1 and CDR2 (germline): MNHEY, SVGAGI. V shed 10 bases, J shed 1 base, and the junction held 10 bases outside the gene matches.

The CDR3 DNA is TGTGCCACCAGCAGAGTGGCTGATTATGGCTACACCTTC. The encoded protein is CATSRVADYGYTF. The rearrangement links TRBV15 to TRBJ1-2; no clear D. Germline CDR1 reads LNHNV; CDR2 reads YYDKDF (reference sequence). Trimming stripped 1 base from V and 5 bases from J, with 8 bases between. The CDR3 has 13 residues.

The J gene is TRBJ2-7, the V gene TRBV28; 10 bases are shared with TRBD1. This CDR3 region has 15 residues. CDR1 MDHEN and CDR2 SYDVKM come from the germline V gene. The CDR3: CGTGGDSLSSYEQYF. The CDR3 DNA reads as TGTGGGACAGGGGGTGATTCCCTCTCTTCCTACGAGCAGTACTTC.

CDR3 sequence (DNA): TGTGCCAGCAGCTTCGGACCCGTACAAGGCGAAAAACTGTTTTTT. This codes for CASSFGPVQGEKLFF. The chain carries TRBV5-6 and TRBJ1-4; D gene ambiguous. This CDR3 is 15 amino acids long. The V gene's germline CDR1 is SGHDT and CDR2 YYEEEE. Trimming left V 2 bases short and J 8 bases short, with 16 bases between.

In this sample, this clone turned up once. The chain employs TRBV4-1 and TRBJ2-3; unclear D gene. The CDR3 consists of 15 residues. Trimming shortened V by 0 bases and J by 5 bases, and 12 bases separated the two germline ends. Germline V gene data show CDR1 as MGHRA and CDR2 as YSYEKL. This CDR3 reads CASSQDPPTRDTQYF. The CDR3 coding sequence is TGCGCCAGCAGCCAAGACCCCCCGACCCGAGATACGCAGTATTTT.

The J gene is TRBJ2-6, the V gene TRBV10-3, with D perhaps being TRBD1 or TRBD2 (5 bases each). This CDR3 is built from 14 residues. The V gene lost 10 bases and the J gene lost 5 bases, with 15 bases spanning the gap. In germline, CDR1 is ENHRY, CDR2 SYGVKD. Here the CDR3 DNA reads TGTGCCACCTGGGACGGCTCCTGGGCCAACGTCCTGACTTTC. Translation gives CATWDGSWANVLTF.

This rearrangement joins TRBV10-3 to TRBJ1-3; 8 nucleotides align to TRBD1. The CDR3 contains 13 residues. Trimming took 10 bases from V and 4 from J; bases not matched to a gene: 6. Germline V gene data show CDR1 as ENHRY and CDR2 as SYGVKD. For the CDR3, the DNA is TGTGCCACCTTACAGGGGGAAGGAAACACCATATATTTT. Protein product: CATLQGEGNTIYF.